These 21 T cell receptor beta chains originate from one sample sequenced in a study of shared clonotypes between healthy human individuals. Clones were sequenced by immunoSEQ multiplex PCR, and TCRdb holds only the in-frame ones, with some missing. The sample has 2 million or so clones, 85% to 95% seen once. Sequencing input: naive CD4+ T cells sorted from blood. Documented subset: CD45RA+ positively selected. These receptors all come from a man aged 18-30 years in good health.

This clone was observed a single time. The J gene is TRBJ2-1, the V gene TRBV10-1; perhaps TRBD1 as D (6 bases). Between the trimmed V and J ends, which lost 1 base and 4 bases, there was a span of 14 bases. The germline V gene has CDR1 WNHNN and CDR2 SYGVQD (reference sequence). CDR3 length: 16 amino acids. In DNA, the CDR3 is TGCGCCAGCAGTGAGTTACAGGGATTGGGGTACAATGAGCAGTTCTTC. Protein sequence: CASSELQGLGYNEQFF.

As to this clone: Other DNA variants within this sample encode the same CDR3. The CDR3 bases are TGTGCCAGCAGTGTAGGAGGGTCTGGGGCCAACGTCCTGACTTTC. Amino acid sequence: CASSVGGSGANVLTF. This sequence joins TRBV6-1 and TRBJ2-6; TRBD2 is a possible D gene (6 bases). The V and J ends lost 4 bases and 1 base respectively, with 8 bases between them. This CDR3 has 15 amino acids. Germline assignment: CDR1 MNHNS and CDR2 SASEGT.

The chain employs TRBV27 and TRBJ1-2; a weak D match, TRBD1 (6 bases). V was pared by 4 bases and J by 7 bases, with 16 bases between. The CDR3 has 14 amino acids. The V gene's germline CDR1 is MNHEY and CDR2 SMNVEV (reference sequence). In DNA form, the CDR3 reads TGTGCCAGCAGTTCAAGACAGGTGGGGGGTGGCTACACCTTC. Translating gives CASSSRQVGGGYTF.

For this clone: In the same sample, other DNA sequences code for this CDR3. The rearrangement joins TRBV5-1 to TRBJ2-1, with 7 bases that match TRBD2. V gave up 0 bases and J gave up 4 bases; unmatched junction bases: 4. Looked up from germline, CDR1 is SGHRS and CDR2 is YFSETQ. The CDR3 covers 15 residues. This CDR3 is CASSLDRGEYNEQFF. The CDR3 DNA reads TGCGCCAGCAGCTTGGATCGGGGGGAGTACAATGAGCAGTTCTTC. Complete variable domain (other parts from reference TRBV5-1 and TRBJ2-1): KAGVTQTPRYLIKTRGQQVTLSCSPISGHRSVSWYQQTPGQGLQFLFEYFSETQRNKGNFPGRFSGRQFSNSRSEMNVSTLELGDSALYLCASSLDRGEYNEQFFGPGTRLTVL.

The J gene is TRBJ2-7, the V gene TRBV21-1; no check of the table's D call, TRBD1, against the DNA was made. TRBV21-1 is a pseudogene locus. CDR3 length equals 14 residues. CDR3 nucleotides: TGTGCCAGCAACACCTCCACAGGGGAATACGAGCAGTACTTC. Protein sequence: CASNTSTGEYEQYF.

This chain connects TRBV7-8 to TRBJ1-1, with 11 bases aligning to TRBD1. The CDR3 contains 13 residues. V gave up 3 bases and J gave up 7 bases; unmatched junction bases: 1. CDR1 and CDR2 from the germline V gene are SGHVS and FQNEAQ. The CDR3 sequence is CASSLGQGVEAFF. DNA of the CDR3: TGTGCCAGCAGCTTGGGACAGGGGGTTGAAGCTTTCTTT. The full variable domain, with the rest looked up from reference TRBV7-8 and TRBJ1-1, is GAGVSQSPRYKVAKRGQDVALRCDPISGHVSLFWYQQALGQGPEFLTYFQNEAQLDKSGLPSDRFFAERPEGSVSTLKIQRTQQEDSAVYLCASSLGQGVEAFFGQGTRLTVV.

V is TRBV4-3 and J is TRBJ1-1; D is uncertain. This CDR3 has 15 amino acids. Deletions cut 1 base from V and 5 bases from J, with 14 bases between. CDR1 LGHNA and CDR2 YSLEER come from the germline V gene. CDR3 residues: CASSQVLPGGTEAFF. The CDR3 DNA reads TGCGCCAGCAGCCAAGTGTTGCCTGGCGGGACTGAAGCTTTCTTT.

CDR3 DNA: TGTGCCAACCAGAAGACAGAGGAGAGTGAAAAACTGTTTTTT. Translation: CANQKTEESEKLFF. V usage is TRBV2 and J usage is TRBJ1-4; tentative D call: TRBD1 (5 bases). This CDR3 is 14 amino acids long. V lost 10 bases, J lost 7 bases, and 19 bases lay in between. The germline CDR1 and CDR2 sequences are SNHLY and FYNNEI. Filled out from reference TRBV2 and TRBJ1-4, the complete variable domain reads EPEVTQTPSHQVTQMGQEVILRCVPISNHLYFYWYRQILGQKVEFLVSFYNNEISEKSEIFDDQFSVERPDGSNFTLKIRSTKLEDSAMYFCANQKTEESEKLFFGSGTQLSVL.

The chain links TRBV5-1 to TRBJ2-7; 7 bases line up with TRBD1. This CDR3 region has 14 residues. Germline-derived CDR1 and CDR2 are SGHRS and YFSETQ. The ends lost 3 bases at V and 6 bases at J; junction bases unmatched: 9. This CDR3 is CASSSWDSEGEQYF. The CDR3 region has the DNA TGCGCCAGCAGCTCCTGGGACAGCGAGGGCGAGCAGTACTTC.

The genes are TRBV15 and TRBJ2-7, with 8 bases lining up with TRBD1. In germline, CDR1 is LNHNV, CDR2 YYDKDF (reference sequence). The ends lost 0 bases at V and 1 base at J; junction bases unmatched: 8. The CDR3 is 17 residues long. Here the CDR3 reads CATSRDPMGTGSYEQYF. CDR3 bases: TGTGCCACCAGCAGAGACCCAATGGGGACAGGATCCTACGAGCAGTACTTC.

CDR3 sequence (DNA): TGTGCCTGGAGCAAAGGGTTTCAGACTGAAGCTTTCTTT. It yields the protein CAWSKGFQTEAFF. The chain carries TRBV30 and TRBJ1-1; unclear D gene. The V and J ends lost 3 bases and 5 bases respectively, with 13 bases between them. Per the germline V gene, CDR1 is GTSNPN and CDR2 is SVGIG (reference sequence). The CDR3 sequence is 13 residues long.

V usage is TRBV29-1 and J usage is TRBJ1-2; D is possibly TRBD1 (5 bases). V lost 7 bases, J lost 8 bases, and 20 bases lay in between. Looked up from germline, CDR1 is SQVTM and CDR2 is ANQGSEA. The CDR3 has 13 amino acids. The CDR3 DNA reads TGCAGCGCCAAATCCGGGGGACTTAGAGGCTACACCTTC. Translated, it gives CSAKSGGLRGYTF.

The chain recombines TRBV11-2 with TRBJ1-2; D not certain. Germline CDR1 is SGHAT and CDR2 is FQNNGV. CDR3 size: 13 residues. Trimming stripped 5 bases from V and 3 bases from J, with 10 bases between. CDR3 DNA: TGTGCCAGCAGCCGCGACATATACTATGGCTACACCTTC. This codes for CASSRDIYYGYTF.

This clone was seen only once. The chain employs TRBV5-1 and TRBJ2-5; TRBD2 aligns across 13 bases. Germline V gene sequence: CDR1 SGHRS, CDR2 YFSETQ. Germline trimming cut 4 bases from V and 5 bases from J; bases unmatched to any gene: 5. This CDR3 region has 15 residues. CDR3 protein: CASSGGTSGKETQYF. The DNA for the CDR3 is TGCGCCAGCAGCGGGGGGACTAGCGGGAAGGAGACCCAGTACTTC.

V usage is TRBV6-5 and J usage is TRBJ2-2; 7 bases align to TRBD2. With V trimmed by 2 bases and J by 6 bases, 0 bases remained unmatched. Germline V gene lookup returns CDR1 MNHEY and CDR2 SVGAGI. The CDR3 contains 13 residues. For the CDR3, the DNA is TGTGCCAGCAGTTACGGGGGGGCCGGGGAGCTGTTTTTT. Encoded protein: CASSYGGAGELFF.

V gene TRBV6-5 combines with J gene TRBJ1-2; D is uncertain. The CDR3 is 16 amino acids. Germline V CDR1 and CDR2: MNHEY, SVGAGI. V was cut by 0 bases and J by 1 base, with 12 bases left in between. CDR3 sequence (DNA): TGTGCCAGCAGTTACTCGAAGGTGTGGAGTAACTATGGCTACACCTTC. Encoded protein: CASSYSKVWSNYGYTF.

The chain links TRBV5-1 to TRBJ2-1, with D possibly TRBD1 on 6 matching bases. V lost 5 bases to trimming and J lost 5 bases, with 14 bases between them. CDR3 length: 14 amino acids. Germline-derived CDR1 and CDR2 are SGHRS and YFSETQ. The CDR3 sequence is CASRPLTGNNEQFF. The DNA of the CDR3 is TGCGCCAGCAGGCCTCTGACAGGCAACAATGAGCAGTTCTTC.

The genes are TRBV10-2 and TRBJ2-7, with D hard to call. Looked up from germline, CDR1 is WSHSY and CDR2 is SAAADI. There are 14 residues in the CDR3. The V end was cut by 5 bases, the J end by 2 bases, with 13 bases between. CDR3 bases: TGCGCCAGCAGTAACCTCGGACGAACCTACGAGCAGTACTTC. Its protein is CASSNLGRTYEQYF.

The chain carries TRBV28 and TRBJ2-3; D perhaps matches TRBD2 (5 bases). Germline CDR1 MDHEN, CDR2 SYDVKM. The length of the CDR3 is 13 residues. The V and J ends lost 10 bases and 11 bases respectively, with 22 bases between them. The CDR3 DNA reads TGTGCCACTAGAGCGTCCGCGAGCGGAGTGCAGTATTTT. It codes for CATRASASGVQYF. Combining the CDR3 with reference TRBV28 and TRBJ2-3 gives the whole variable domain DVKVTQSSRYLVKRTGEKVFLECVQDMDHENMFWYRQDPGLGLRLIYFSYDVKMKEKGDIPEGYSVSREKKERFSLILESASTNQTSMYLCATRASASGVQYFGPGTRLTVL.

The chain recombines TRBV28 with TRBJ1-4, with D maybe TRBD1 (5 bases). Between the trimmed V and J ends, which lost 3 bases and 4 bases, there was a span of 9 bases. CDR1 and CDR2 (germline): MDHEN, SYDVKM. The CDR3 is 14 amino acids. For the CDR3, the DNA is TGTGCCAGCAGTTTGGGGGTAGATAATGAAAAACTGTTTTTT. This codes for CASSLGVDNEKLFF. The complete variable domain, with remaining parts taken from reference TRBV28 and TRBJ1-4, reads DVKVTQSSRYLVKRTGEKVFLECVQDMDHENMFWYRQDPGLGLRLIYFSYDVKMKEKGDIPEGYSVSREKKERFSLILESASTNQTSMYLCASSLGVDNEKLFFGSGTQLSVL.

This chain connects TRBV7-2 to TRBJ2-7; D may be TRBD2 (6 bases). V was shortened by 6 bases and J by 2 bases, with 14 bases between the two germline ends. Germline V gene data show CDR1 as SGHTA and CDR2 as FQGNSA. CDR3 length: 14 amino acids. CDR3 region: CASRGGGSTYEQYF. The DNA for the CDR3 is TGTGCCAGCAGGGGGGGAGGAAGTACCTACGAGCAGTACTTC.